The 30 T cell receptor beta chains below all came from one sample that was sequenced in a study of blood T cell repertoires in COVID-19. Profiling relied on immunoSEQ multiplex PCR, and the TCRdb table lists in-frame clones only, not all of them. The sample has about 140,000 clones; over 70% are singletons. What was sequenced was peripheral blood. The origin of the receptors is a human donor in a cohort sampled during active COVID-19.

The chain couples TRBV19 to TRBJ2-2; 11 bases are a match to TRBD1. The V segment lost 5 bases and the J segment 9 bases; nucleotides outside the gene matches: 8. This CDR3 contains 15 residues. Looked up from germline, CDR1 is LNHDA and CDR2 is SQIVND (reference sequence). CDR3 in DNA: TGTGCCAGTAGTGCTCCGGGACAGGGGGTCCGGGAGCTGTTTTTT. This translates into CASSAPGQGVRELFF. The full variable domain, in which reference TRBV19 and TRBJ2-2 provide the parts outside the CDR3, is DGGITQSPKYLFRKEGQNVTLSCEQNLNHDAMYWYRQDPGQGLRLIYYSQIVNDFQKGDIAEGYSVSREKKESFPLTVTSAQKNPTAFYLCASSAPGQGVRELFFGEGSRLTVL.

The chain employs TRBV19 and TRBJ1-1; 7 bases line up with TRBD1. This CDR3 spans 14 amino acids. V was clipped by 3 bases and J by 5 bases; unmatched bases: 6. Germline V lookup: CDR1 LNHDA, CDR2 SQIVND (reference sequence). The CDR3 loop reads CASSINRGGTEAFF. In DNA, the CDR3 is TGTGCCAGTAGTATTAACAGGGGCGGAACTGAAGCTTTCTTT.

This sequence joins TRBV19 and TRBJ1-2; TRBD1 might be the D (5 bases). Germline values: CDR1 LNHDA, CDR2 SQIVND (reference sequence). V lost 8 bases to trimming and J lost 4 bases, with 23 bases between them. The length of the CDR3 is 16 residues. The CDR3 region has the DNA TGTGCCAGTCGGAGAGGAGGGGCCACTGTGACCTATGGCTACACCTTC. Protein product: CASRRGGATVTYGYTF.

The chain's CDR3 is CASSIFSGLAGEETQYF. The CDR3 bases are TGTGCCAGTAGTATATTTTCGGGGCTAGCGGGAGAAGAGACCCAGTACTTC. The rearrangement joins TRBV19 to TRBJ2-5; 10 nucleotides line up with TRBD2. Trimming removed 2 bases from V and 3 bases from J; junction bases left unmatched: 9. Germline CDR1 LNHDA, CDR2 SQIVND (reference sequence). The CDR3 spans 17 residues.

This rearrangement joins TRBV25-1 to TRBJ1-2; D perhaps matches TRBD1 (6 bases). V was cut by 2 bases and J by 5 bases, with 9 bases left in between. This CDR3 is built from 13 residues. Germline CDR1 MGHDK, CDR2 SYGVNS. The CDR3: CASSEEQGYGYTF. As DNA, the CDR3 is TGTGCCAGCAGTGAAGAACAGGGTTATGGCTACACCTTC.

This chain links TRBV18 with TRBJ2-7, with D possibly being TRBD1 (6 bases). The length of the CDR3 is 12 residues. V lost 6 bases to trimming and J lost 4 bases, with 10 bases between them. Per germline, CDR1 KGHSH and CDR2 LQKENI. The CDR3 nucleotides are TGTGCCAGCTCCTCGGACAGATACGAGCAGTACGTC. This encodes CASSSDRYEQYV.

Written as DNA, the CDR3 is TGTGCCACCAGTGAAGGAAGGGGGACTGAAGCTTTCTTT. It yields the protein CATSEGRGTEAFF. The chain uses TRBV24-1 and TRBJ1-1; D might be TRBD1 (6 bases). The CDR3 has 13 residues. Germline V gives CDR1 KGHDR, CDR2 SFDVKD. Trimming took 4 bases from V and 5 from J, leaving 10 bases between them.

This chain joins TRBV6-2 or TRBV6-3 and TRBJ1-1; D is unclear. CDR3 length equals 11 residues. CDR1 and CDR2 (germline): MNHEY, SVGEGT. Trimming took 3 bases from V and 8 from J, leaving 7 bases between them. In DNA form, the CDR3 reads TGTGCCAGCAGTTATAGACAAGAAGCTTTCTTT. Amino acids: CASSYRQEAFF.

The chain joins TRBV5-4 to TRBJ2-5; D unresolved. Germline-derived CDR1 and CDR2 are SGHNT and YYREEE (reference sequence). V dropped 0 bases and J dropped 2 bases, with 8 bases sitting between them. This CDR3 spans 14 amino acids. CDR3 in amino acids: CASSLAAAQETQYF. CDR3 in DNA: TGTGCCAGCAGCTTGGCGGCGGCACAAGAGACCCAGTACTTC.

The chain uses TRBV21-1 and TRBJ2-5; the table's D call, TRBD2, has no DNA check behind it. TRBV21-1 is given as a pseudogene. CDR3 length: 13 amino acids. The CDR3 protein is CAKGLAGDETQYF. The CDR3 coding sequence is TGTGCCAAGGGACTAGCGGGAGATGAGACCCAGTACTTC.

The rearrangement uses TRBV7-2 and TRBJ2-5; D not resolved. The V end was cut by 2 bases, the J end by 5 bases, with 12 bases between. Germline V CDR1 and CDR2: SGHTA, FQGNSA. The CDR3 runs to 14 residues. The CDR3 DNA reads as TGTGCCAGCAGCTTACTTGCTGAGCGTGAGACCCAGTACTTC. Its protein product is CASSLLAERETQYF.

This CDR3 is CASTPQGHSFWYGYTF. In DNA, the CDR3 is TGTGCCAGTACCCCGCAGGGGCACTCTTTTTGGTATGGCTACACCTTC. This rearrangement joins TRBV19 to TRBJ1-2; weak D call: TRBD1 (6 bases). This CDR3 spans 16 amino acids. Looked up from germline, CDR1 is LNHDA and CDR2 is SQIVND (reference sequence). V shed 7 bases and J shed 5 bases, with 23 bases lying between them.

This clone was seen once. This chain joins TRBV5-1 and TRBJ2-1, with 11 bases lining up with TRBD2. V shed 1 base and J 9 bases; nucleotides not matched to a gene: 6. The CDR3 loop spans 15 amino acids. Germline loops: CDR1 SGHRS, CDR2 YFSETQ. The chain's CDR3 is CASSLSLAGAGEQFF. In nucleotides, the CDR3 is TGCGCCAGCAGCTTGTCACTAGCGGGAGCTGGTGAGCAGTTCTTC.

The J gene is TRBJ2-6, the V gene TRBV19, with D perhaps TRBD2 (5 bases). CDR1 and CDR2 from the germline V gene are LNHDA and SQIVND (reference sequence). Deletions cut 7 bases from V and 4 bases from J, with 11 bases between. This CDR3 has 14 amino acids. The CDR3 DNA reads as TGTGCCAGTATTAGAACGGGGGGGGCCAACGTCCTGACTTTC. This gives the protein CASIRTGGANVLTF.

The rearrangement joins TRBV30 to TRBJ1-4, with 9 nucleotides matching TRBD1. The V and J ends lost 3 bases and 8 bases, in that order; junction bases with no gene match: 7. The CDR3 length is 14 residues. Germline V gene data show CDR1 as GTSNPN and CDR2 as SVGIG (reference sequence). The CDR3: CAWRGDREREKLFF. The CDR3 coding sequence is TGTGCCTGGAGAGGGGACAGGGAGCGCGAAAAACTGTTTTTT.

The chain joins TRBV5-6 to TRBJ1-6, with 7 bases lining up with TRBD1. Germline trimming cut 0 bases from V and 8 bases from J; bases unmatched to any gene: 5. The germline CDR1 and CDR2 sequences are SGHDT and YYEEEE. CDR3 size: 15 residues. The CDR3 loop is CASSLEDRQYSPLHF. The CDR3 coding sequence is TGTGCCAGCAGCTTGGAGGACAGGCAGTATTCACCCCTCCACTTT.

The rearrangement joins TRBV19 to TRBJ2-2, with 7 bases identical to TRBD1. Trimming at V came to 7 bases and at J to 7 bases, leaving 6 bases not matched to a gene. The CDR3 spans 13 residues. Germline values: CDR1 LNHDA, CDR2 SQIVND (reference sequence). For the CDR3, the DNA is TGTGCCAGTATGACAGGGCGATACGGGGAGCTGTTTTTT. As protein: CASMTGRYGELFF.

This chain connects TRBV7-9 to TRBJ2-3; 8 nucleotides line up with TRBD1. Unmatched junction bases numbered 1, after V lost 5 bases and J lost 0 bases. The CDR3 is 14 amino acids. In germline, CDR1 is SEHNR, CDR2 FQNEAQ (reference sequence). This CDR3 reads CASSRQGSTDTQYF. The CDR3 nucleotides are TGTGCCAGCAGCCGACAGGGGAGCACAGATACGCAGTATTTT.

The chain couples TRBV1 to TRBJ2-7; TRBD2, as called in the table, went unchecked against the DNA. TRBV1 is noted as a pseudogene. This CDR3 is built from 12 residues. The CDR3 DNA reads TGCACCAGCAGCCACTTCGCGGGCGAGCAGTACGTC. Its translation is CTSSHFAGEQYV.

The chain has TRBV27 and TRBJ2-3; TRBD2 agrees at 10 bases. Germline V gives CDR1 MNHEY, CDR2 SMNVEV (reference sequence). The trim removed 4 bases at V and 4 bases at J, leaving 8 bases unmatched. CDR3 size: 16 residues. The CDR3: CASSSILAGVPDTQYF. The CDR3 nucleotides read TGTGCCAGCAGTTCCATTCTAGCGGGAGTGCCAGATACGCAGTATTTT.

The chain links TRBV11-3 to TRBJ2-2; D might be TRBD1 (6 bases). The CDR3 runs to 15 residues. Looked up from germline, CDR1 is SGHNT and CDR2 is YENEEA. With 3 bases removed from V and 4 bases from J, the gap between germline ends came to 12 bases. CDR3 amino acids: CASSLGQHVTGELFF. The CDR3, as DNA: TGTGCCAGCAGCTTGGGACAACACGTCACCGGGGAGCTGTTTTTT.

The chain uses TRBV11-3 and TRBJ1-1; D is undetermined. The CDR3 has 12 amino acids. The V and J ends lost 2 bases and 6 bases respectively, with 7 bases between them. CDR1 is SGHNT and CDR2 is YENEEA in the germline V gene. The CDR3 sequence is CASSLNEAEAFF. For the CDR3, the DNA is TGTGCCAGCAGCTTAAACGAGGCTGAAGCTTTCTTT.

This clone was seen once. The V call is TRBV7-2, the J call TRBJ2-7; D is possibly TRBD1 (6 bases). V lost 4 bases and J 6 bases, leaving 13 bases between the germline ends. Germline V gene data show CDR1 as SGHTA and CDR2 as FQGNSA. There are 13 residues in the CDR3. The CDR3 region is CASSSYRESEQYV. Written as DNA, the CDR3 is TGTGCCAGCAGCTCATACAGGGAGAGCGAGCAGTACGTC.

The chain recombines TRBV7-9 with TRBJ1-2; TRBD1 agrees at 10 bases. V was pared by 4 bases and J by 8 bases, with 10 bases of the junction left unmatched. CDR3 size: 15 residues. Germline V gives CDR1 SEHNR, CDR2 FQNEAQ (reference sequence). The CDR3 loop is CASSSSSGTGEGYTF. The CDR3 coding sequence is TGTGCCAGCAGCTCGAGCTCCGGGACAGGGGAGGGCTACACCTTC.

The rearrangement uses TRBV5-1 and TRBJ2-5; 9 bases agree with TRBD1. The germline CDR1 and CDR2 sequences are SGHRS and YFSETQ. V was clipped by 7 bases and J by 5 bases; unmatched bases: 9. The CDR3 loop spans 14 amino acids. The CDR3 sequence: CASGLTGGIETQYF. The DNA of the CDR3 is TGCGCCAGCGGGTTGACAGGGGGTATTGAGACCCAGTACTTC.

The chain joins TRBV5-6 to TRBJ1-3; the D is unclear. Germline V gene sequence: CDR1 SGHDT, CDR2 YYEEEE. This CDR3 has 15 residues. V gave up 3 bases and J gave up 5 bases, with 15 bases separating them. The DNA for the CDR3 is TGTGCCAGCAGCTCGGACTCCCTCGGGAGAAACACCATATATTTT. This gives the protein CASSSDSLGRNTIYF. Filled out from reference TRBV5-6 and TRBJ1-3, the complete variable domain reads DAGVTQSPTHLIKTRGQQVTLRCSPKSGHDTVSWYQQALGQGPQFIFQYYEEEERQRGNFPDRFSGHQFPNYSSELNVNALLLGDSALYLCASSSDSLGRNTIYFGEGSWLTVV.

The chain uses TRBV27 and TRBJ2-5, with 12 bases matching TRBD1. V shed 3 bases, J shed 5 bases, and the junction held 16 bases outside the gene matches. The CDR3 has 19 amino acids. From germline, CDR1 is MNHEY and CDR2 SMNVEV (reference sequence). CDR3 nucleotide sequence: TGTGCCAGCAGTTTTAAGCCCCCGGGGACAGGGGGCATGGCGGAGACCCAGTACTTC. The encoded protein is CASSFKPPGTGGMAETQYF.

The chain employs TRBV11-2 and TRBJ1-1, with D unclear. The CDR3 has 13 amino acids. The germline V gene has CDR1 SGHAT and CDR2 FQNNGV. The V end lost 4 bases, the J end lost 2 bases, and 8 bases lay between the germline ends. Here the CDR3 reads CASSSRHNTEAFF. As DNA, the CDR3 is TGTGCCAGCAGCTCGCGACACAACACTGAAGCTTTCTTT.

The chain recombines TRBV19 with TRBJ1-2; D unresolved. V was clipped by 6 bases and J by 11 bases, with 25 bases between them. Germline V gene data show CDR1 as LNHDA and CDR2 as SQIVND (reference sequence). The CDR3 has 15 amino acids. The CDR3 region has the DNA TGTGCCAGTAGCGACGTCGTTAGCAGCCCAACCAAATACACCTTC. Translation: CASSDVVSSPTKYTF.

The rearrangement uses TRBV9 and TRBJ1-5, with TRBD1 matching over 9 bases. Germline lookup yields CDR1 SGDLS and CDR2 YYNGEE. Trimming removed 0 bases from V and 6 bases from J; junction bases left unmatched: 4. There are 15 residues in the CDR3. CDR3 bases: TGTGCCAGCAGCGTAGACGGGACAGGGTTTCAGCCCCAGCATTTT. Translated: CASSVDGTGFQPQHF.